Presented here are 27 T cell receptor beta chains from one specimen sequenced in a study of regulatory T cells in long-lasting Graves disease. Time point given: persistent/refractory GD, antithyroid drugs over 5 years with positive TRAb. Generation of the TCR library employed RNA extracted from PBMCs. In building TCR beta libraries, iRepertoire HTBI primers were used together with Arm-PCR of CDR3 regions. MiXCR was run by TCRdb on the multiplex PCR reads, yielding one entry per CDR3 protein. The sample holds approximately 690,000 distinct CDR3 sequences, about 32% seen once. The specimen comprised peripheral blood mononuclear cells (PBMCs), sampled when the disease was refractory, from a patient treated with antithyroid drugs. These receptor sequences come from a female donor with Graves disease.

J is TRBJ1-2 and V is TRBV12-3 or TRBV12-4; no firm D call. V was shortened by 6 bases and J by 4 bases, with 12 bases between the two germline ends. CDR3 size: 13 residues. The CDR3 is CASSPGIIYGYTF. The CDR3 DNA reads TGTGCCAGCAGCCCAGGAATTATCTATGGCTACACCTTC.

The chain has TRBV30 and TRBJ2-7; tentatively, D is TRBD1 (6 bases). Trimming took 7 bases from V and 5 from J, leaving 12 bases between them. The CDR3 is made up of 11 amino acids. Germline assignment: CDR1 GTSNPN and CDR2 SVGIG (reference sequence). CDR3 loop: CAYKQGHEQYF. The CDR3 DNA reads TGTGCCTACAAACAGGGTCACGAGCAGTACTTC.

This clonotype was detected a few times. The chain has TRBV6-5 and TRBJ2-5; D remains ambiguous. Between the trimmed V and J ends, which lost 2 bases and 7 bases, there was a span of 14 bases. Germline values: CDR1 MNHEY, CDR2 SVGAGI. This CDR3 spans 14 amino acids. As DNA, the CDR3 is TGTGCCAGCAGTTACACGGACGTCCCCCGGACCCAGTACTTC. This gives the protein CASSYTDVPRTQYF.

This clonotype was seen a few times. The chain recombines TRBV6-1 with TRBJ1-5; D is unclear. CDR1 and CDR2 from the germline V gene are MNHNS and SASEGT. V was pared by 5 bases and J by 1 base, with 15 bases between. The CDR3 contains 16 residues. CDR3 DNA sequence: TGTGCCAGCAGTTCCCGAGGAGGGCCAAGCAATCAGCCCCAGCATTTT. Protein: CASSSRGGPSNQPQHF.

This clonotype showed up just a few times. The junction shows a germline mismatch at one end, possibly a read error. This rearrangement joins TRBV12-3 or TRBV12-4 to TRBJ1-6; TRBD1 matches 7 bases. This CDR3 contains 15 residues. The CDR3 here is CVSSLRTGTNSPLHF. For the CDR3, the DNA is TGTGTCAGCAGTCTCCGGACAGGAACAAATTCACCCCTCCACTTT.

J is TRBJ2-2 and V is TRBV20-1; no reliable D call. CDR1 is DFQATT and CDR2 is SNEGSKA in the germline V gene (reference sequence). This CDR3 comprises 11 residues. V shed 4 bases and J shed 5 bases, with 5 bases lying between them. The CDR3 DNA reads as TGCAGTGCTACTCTTACCGGGGAGCTGTTTTTT. Amino acids: CSATLTGELFF.

This rearrangement joins TRBV20-1 to TRBJ1-6; D remains ambiguous. The germline V gene encodes CDR1 DFQATT and CDR2 SNEGSKA (reference sequence). The V end lost 0 bases, the J end lost 8 bases, and 11 bases lay between the germline ends. The CDR3 extends over 14 amino acids. CDR3 bases: TGCAGTGCTAGAGATCCCCGTGACGATTCACCCCTCCACTTT. It translates to CSARDPRDDSPLHF.

CDR3 DNA sequence: TGTGCCAGCAGCCCCGACGGGGTAACTGAAGCTTTCTTT. Encoded protein: CASSPDGVTEAFF. The genes are TRBV3-1 and TRBJ1-1, with unresolved D. Between the trimmed V and J ends, which lost 4 bases and 5 bases, there was a span of 11 bases. Per germline, CDR1 LGHDT and CDR2 YNNKEL (reference sequence). There are 13 residues in the CDR3.

The J gene is TRBJ1-1, the V gene TRBV18; no clear D gene. The V and J ends lost 3 bases and 5 bases respectively, with 16 bases between them. This CDR3 comprises 15 residues. Germline values: CDR1 KGHSH, CDR2 LQKENI. The CDR3 nucleotides read TGTGCCAGCTCACCGTACGGGCCAAGGCTGACTGAAGCTTTCTTT. This translates into CASSPYGPRLTEAFF.

The chain uses TRBV27 and TRBJ2-7; D is perhaps TRBD1 (6 bases). This CDR3 comprises 15 residues. Germline V gives CDR1 MNHEY, CDR2 SMNVEV (reference sequence). Trimming took 2 bases from V and 1 from J, leaving 12 bases between them. The CDR3 DNA is TGTGCCAGCAGTTTAGGGCAGGGGTATTCCTACGAGCAGTACTTC. It encodes CASSLGQGYSYEQYF.

This clonotype was seen more than once but under ten times. The chain couples TRBV6-9 to TRBJ1-5, with D maybe TRBD1 (6 bases). The germline gives CDR1 MNHGY, CDR2 SVAAGI. The CDR3 is 14 residues long. V dropped 3 bases and J dropped 3 bases, with 9 bases sitting between them. DNA of the CDR3: TGTGCCAGCAGTTACTCAGGGGACAATCAGCCCCAGCATTTT. As protein: CASSYSGDNQPQHF.

This clonotype has just a few counts. This rearrangement joins TRBV11-2 to TRBJ1-1; D gene unclear. V shed 1 base and J shed 3 bases, with 21 bases lying between them. Germline assignment: CDR1 SGHAT and CDR2 FQNNGV. CDR3 length: 18 residues. CDR3 DNA: TGTGCCAGCAGCTTAGGGCAACGGCGCCGACCGCGTGACACTGAAGCTTTCTTT. Amino acid sequence: CASSLGQRRRPRDTEAFF.

This clonotype was recorded a few times. The chain employs TRBV20-1 and TRBJ1-6; TRBD1 is a possible D gene (5 bases). The CDR3 is made up of 11 amino acids. Looked up from germline, CDR1 is DFQATT and CDR2 is SNEGSKA (reference sequence). Trimming took off 4 bases at V and 17 bases at J, with 15 bases between the two ends. The CDR3 nucleotides read TGCAGTGCTAACTTCGACAGCGGGGTCCACTTT. This encodes CSANFDSGVHF.

The chain is built from TRBV30 and TRBJ1-2; D remains ambiguous. The germline CDR1 and CDR2 sequences are GTSNPN and SVGIG (reference sequence). Deletions cut 4 bases from V and 8 bases from J, with 14 bases between. The CDR3 contains 12 residues. CDR3 nucleotides: TGTGCCTGGACTAATGGACCGCCGGGCTACACCTTC. Amino acid sequence: CAWTNGPPGYTF.

This clonotype was seen a handful of times. The chain links TRBV6-5 to TRBJ1-3; D gene unclear. This CDR3 comprises 16 residues. Germline CDR1 MNHEY, CDR2 SVGAGI. V was pared by 0 bases and J by 0 bases, with 9 bases between. The CDR3 DNA sequence: TGTGCCAGCAGTTACTCAGGCGGAAGCTCTGGAAACACCATATATTTT. As protein: CASSYSGGSSGNTIYF.

This clonotype was seen only a few times. The rearrangement joins TRBV19 to TRBJ2-7; TRBD2 matches at 14 bases. J was trimmed by 7 bases and V by 6 bases; bases with no gene match: 8. The CDR3 spans 15 residues. Germline assignment: CDR1 LNHDA and CDR2 SQIVND (reference sequence). CDR3 nucleotide sequence: TGTGCCAGTAGAACGGGACTAGCGGGAGTCGGGGAGCAGTACTTC. Its protein is CASRTGLAGVGEQYF.

The chain has TRBV19 and TRBJ2-7; 11 bases match TRBD2. Germline V gives CDR1 LNHDA, CDR2 SQIVND (reference sequence). The CDR3 is 16 amino acids. Germline trimming cut 3 bases from V and 2 bases from J; bases unmatched to any gene: 6. CDR3 bases: TGTGCCAGTAGTATCCCCGGGACTAGCGGAACCTACGAGCAGTACTTC. Its translation: CASSIPGTSGTYEQYF.

This rearrangement joins TRBV6-1 to TRBJ1-2; 7 bases agree with TRBD1. The CDR3 extends over 16 amino acids. J gave up 0 bases and V 5 bases, and 9 bases lay outside the gene matches. CDR1 and CDR2 (germline): MNHNS, SASEGT. CDR3 coding DNA: TGTGCCAGCAGTCCCCGACAGGGAACCTCTAACTATGGCTACACCTTC. Encoded protein: CASSPRQGTSNYGYTF.

The chain employs TRBV20-1 and TRBJ2-7; D is possibly TRBD2 (5 bases). V lost 0 bases and J 0 bases, leaving 9 bases between the germline ends. Germline loops: CDR1 DFQATT, CDR2 SNEGSKA (reference sequence). CDR3 length equals 14 residues. The CDR3 sequence is CSARDPGTSYEQYF. CDR3 nucleotide sequence: TGCAGTGCTAGAGATCCGGGAACCTCCTACGAGCAGTACTTC.

V and J are TRBV20-1 and TRBJ2-2; 9 bases align to TRBD1. V dropped 3 bases and J dropped 4; count of bases not matched to a gene: 3. From germline, CDR1 is DFQATT and CDR2 SNEGSKA (reference sequence). This CDR3 has 14 residues. For the CDR3, the DNA is TGCAGTGCTAGTACAGGGGGCAGCACCGGGGAGCTGTTTTTT. Its translation: CSASTGGSTGELFF.

This clonotype was recorded a few times. The V gene is TRBV6-5, the J gene TRBJ1-5, with D perhaps TRBD1 (5 bases). The CDR3 has 17 amino acids. Germline CDR1 reads MNHEY; CDR2 reads SVGAGI. Trimming pared 0 bases from V and 0 bases from J, leaving 12 bases between. CDR3 sequence: CASSYSRGGYSNQPQHF. CDR3 in DNA: TGTGCCAGCAGTTACTCTCGGGGGGGGTATAGCAATCAGCCCCAGCATTTT.

The table lists this clonotype with a few counts. The chain uses TRBV6-1 and TRBJ1-1; 9 bases fit TRBD1. This CDR3 has 16 residues. Germline V lookup: CDR1 MNHNS, CDR2 SASEGT. V trimming: 7 bases; J trimming: 1 base; junction bases outside the gene matches: 10. The CDR3 region has the DNA TGTGCCAGCATAAGAAGGACAGGGGCCGAGAACACTGAAGCTTTCTTT. It translates to CASIRRTGAENTEAFF.

The gene calls are TRBV15 and TRBJ1-5; 7 bases agree with TRBD1. Germline CDR1 is LNHNV and CDR2 is YYDKDF (reference sequence). This CDR3 contains 17 residues. J lost 4 bases, V lost 0 bases, and 9 bases had no gene match. Written as DNA, the CDR3 is TGTGCCACCAGCAGAGACACCCGACAGGGAAGAAATCAGCCCCAGCATTTT. This sequence encodes CATSRDTRQGRNQPQHF.

This clonotype was found many times. The chain is built from TRBV6-5 and TRBJ1-1; D call uncertain. The V and J ends lost 2 bases and 0 bases respectively, with 7 bases between them. The CDR3 runs to 14 residues. CDR1 is MNHEY, CDR2 SVGAGI, per germline. The CDR3 spells CASSYNGMNTEAFF. DNA of the CDR3: TGTGCCAGCAGTTACAACGGAATGAACACTGAAGCTTTCTTT.

This clonotype was counted between two and nine times. Here the CDR3 reads CASRTGANEKLFF. CDR3 DNA: TGTGCCAGCCGGACAGGGGCGAATGAAAAACTGTTTTTT. This chain connects TRBV12-3 or TRBV12-4 to TRBJ1-4, with TRBD1 matching over 9 bases. With 8 bases clipped from V and 5 bases from J, the junction kept 3 bases outside the gene matches. The CDR3 contains 13 residues.

Ten or more counts support this clonotype. The chain recombines TRBV27 with TRBJ2-7, with D perhaps given as TRBD1 or TRBD2 (5 bases each). CDR3 length: 13 residues. Trimming took off 2 bases at V and 4 bases at J, with 9 bases between the two ends. Looked up from germline, CDR1 is MNHEY and CDR2 is SMNVEV (reference sequence). The CDR3 spells CASSLGDRYEQYF. DNA for the CDR3: TGTGCCAGCAGTTTAGGGGACCGGTACGAGCAGTACTTC.

On this clonotype itself: It may be a read error: a sequence one base away is much more abundant. Since the CDR3 does not end with the conserved phenylalanine or tryptophan, this likely comes from a read error. J is TRBJ1-5 and V is TRBV15; D gene unclear. Germline V lookup: CDR1 LNHNV, CDR2 YYDKDF (reference sequence). The V end lost 0 bases, the J end lost 5 bases, and 5 bases lay between the germline ends. The CDR3 is 13 amino acids. This chain's CDR3 is CATSREGHQPQHL. The CDR3, as DNA: TGTGCCACCAGCAGAGAAGGGCATCAGCCCCAGCATCTT.